The source of this TCR beta chain is a study of shared clonotypes between healthy human individuals. Overall study context: The donor pool was made up of two women and three men aged 18 to 49.

Germline values: CDR1 MNHEY, CDR2 SVGAGI. This CDR3 contains 13 residues. Trimming took off 6 bases at V and 4 bases at J, with 12 bases between the two ends. The method was immunoSEQ multiplex PCR; TCRdb's version includes in-frame clones alone and lacks a portion of them. The table includes around 1.4 million clones, around 98.5% detected once. None of the donors, who were healthy HIV-negative adults, had recently had acute infections or vaccinations. The chain employs TRBV6-5 and TRBJ1-2; D is perhaps TRBD1 (5 bases). The source is a man under 40 in good health. Specimen: naive CD4+ T cells sorted from blood. The sample's subset: CD45RA+ positively selected. The CDR3 nucleotides are TGTGCCAGCAGCCAGACAGCCTCCTATGGCTACACCTTC. Translated: CASSQTASYGYTF.